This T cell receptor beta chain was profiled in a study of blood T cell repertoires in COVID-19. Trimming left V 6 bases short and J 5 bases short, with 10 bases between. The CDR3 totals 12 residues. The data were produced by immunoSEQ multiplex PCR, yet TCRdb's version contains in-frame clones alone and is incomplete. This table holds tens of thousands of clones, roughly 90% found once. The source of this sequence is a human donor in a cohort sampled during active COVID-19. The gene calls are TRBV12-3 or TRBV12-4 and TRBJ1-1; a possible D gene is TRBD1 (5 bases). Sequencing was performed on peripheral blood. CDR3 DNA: TGTGCCAGCAGCTGGGGGGGGACTGAAGCTTTCTTT. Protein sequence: CASSWGGTEAFF.